This TCR beta chain emerged from a study of blood T cell repertoires in COVID-19. On the study more broadly: T cells, B-cell-depleted T cells, or PBMCs supplied cDNA or gDNA.

Original processing notes: Nucleated cell counts were estimated from reference gene primer amplification. Clones were sequenced by immunoSEQ multiplex PCR, and TCRdb holds only the in-frame ones, with some missing. The V and J calls and the clone size are those of that table, but D and trimming were determined from the DNA. In the table there are some 70,000 clones, 65% to 90% of which are singletons. The V and J ends lost 3 bases and 6 bases respectively, with 14 bases between them. Germline V lookup: CDR1 DFQATT, CDR2 SNEGSKA (reference sequence). The CDR3 contains 14 residues. This chain connects TRBV20-1 to TRBJ1-4, with D hard to call. Specimen: peripheral blood. The TCR comes from a woman aged 55-70 years with acute or convalescent COVID-19. CDR3 protein: CSASHHGGDEKLFF. The CDR3 bases are TGCAGTGCTAGTCACCACGGTGGTGATGAAAAACTGTTTTTT.